This TCR beta chain stems from a study of patients and donors after allogeneic stem cell transplantation. TCRdb passed the RT-PCR reads through MiXCR, listing each CDR3 protein once. Of some 200,000 distinct CDR3 sequences listed, about 40% were seen once; the top ten hold approximately 30%. The sequencing input was blood, either unsorted or a sorted T cell fraction (not recorded which). The clonotype was recovered from a human donor who was either an allogeneic HSCT recipient or a stem cell or donor lymphocyte infusion donor (not recorded which). It is not recorded whose cells these are; they may come from a transplant donor.

The CDR3, as DNA: TGTGCCAGCAGAAGACGGGACACCCTCTACAATGAGCAGTTCTTC. Its translation is CASRRRDTLYNEQFF. The chain links TRBV7-9 to TRBJ2-1, with D possibly matching TRBD1 (6 bases). V was pared by 6 bases and J by 3 bases, with 15 bases between. Looked up from germline, CDR1 is SEHNR and CDR2 is FQNEAQ (reference sequence). The CDR3 runs to 15 residues. Supplemented by reference TRBV7-9 and TRBJ2-1, the full variable domain reads DTGVSQNPRHKITKRGQNVTFRCDPISEHNRLYWYRQTLGQGPEFLTYFQNEAQLEKSRLLSDRFSAERPKGSFSTLEIQRTEQGDSAMYLCASRRRDTLYNEQFFGPGTRLTVL.